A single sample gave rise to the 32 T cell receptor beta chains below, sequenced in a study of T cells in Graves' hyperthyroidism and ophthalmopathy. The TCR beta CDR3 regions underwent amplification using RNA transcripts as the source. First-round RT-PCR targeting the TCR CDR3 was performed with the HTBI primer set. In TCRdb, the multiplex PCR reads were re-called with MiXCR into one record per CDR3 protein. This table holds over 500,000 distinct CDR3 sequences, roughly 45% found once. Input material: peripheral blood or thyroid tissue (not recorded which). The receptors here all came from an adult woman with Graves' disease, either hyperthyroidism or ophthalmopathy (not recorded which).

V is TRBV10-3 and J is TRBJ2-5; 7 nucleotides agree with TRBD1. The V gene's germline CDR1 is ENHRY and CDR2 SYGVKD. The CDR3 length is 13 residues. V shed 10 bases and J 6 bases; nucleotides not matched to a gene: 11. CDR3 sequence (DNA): TGTGCCAGCAATCGACAGGGTAGGAAGACCCAGTACTTC. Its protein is CASNRQGRKTQYF.

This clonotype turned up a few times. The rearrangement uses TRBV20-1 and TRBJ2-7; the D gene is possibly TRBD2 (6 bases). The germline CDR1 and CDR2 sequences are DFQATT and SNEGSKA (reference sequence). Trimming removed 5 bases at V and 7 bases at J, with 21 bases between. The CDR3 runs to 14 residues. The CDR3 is CSALEGLPFGEQYF. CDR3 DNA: TGCAGTGCTCTGGAGGGCCTTCCCTTTGGGGAGCAGTACTTC.

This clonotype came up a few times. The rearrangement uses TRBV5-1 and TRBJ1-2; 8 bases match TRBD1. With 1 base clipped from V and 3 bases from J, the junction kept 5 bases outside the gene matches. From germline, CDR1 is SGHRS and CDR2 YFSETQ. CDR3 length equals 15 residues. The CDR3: CASSLTQGGDYGYTF. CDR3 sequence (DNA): TGCGCCAGCAGCTTGACACAGGGGGGAGACTATGGCTACACCTTC.

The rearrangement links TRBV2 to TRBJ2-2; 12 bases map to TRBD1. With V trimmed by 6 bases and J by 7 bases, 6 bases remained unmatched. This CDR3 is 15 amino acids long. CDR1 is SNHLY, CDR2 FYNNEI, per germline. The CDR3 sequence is CASRGTGGGGGELFF. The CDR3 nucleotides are TGTGCCAGCAGAGGGACAGGGGGCGGCGGCGGGGAGCTGTTTTTT.

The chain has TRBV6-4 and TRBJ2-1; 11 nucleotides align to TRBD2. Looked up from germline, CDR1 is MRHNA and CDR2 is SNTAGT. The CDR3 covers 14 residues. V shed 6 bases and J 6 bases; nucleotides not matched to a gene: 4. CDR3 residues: CASSPGTSGNEQFF. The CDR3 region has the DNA TGTGCCAGCAGCCCCGGGACTAGCGGCAATGAGCAGTTCTTC.

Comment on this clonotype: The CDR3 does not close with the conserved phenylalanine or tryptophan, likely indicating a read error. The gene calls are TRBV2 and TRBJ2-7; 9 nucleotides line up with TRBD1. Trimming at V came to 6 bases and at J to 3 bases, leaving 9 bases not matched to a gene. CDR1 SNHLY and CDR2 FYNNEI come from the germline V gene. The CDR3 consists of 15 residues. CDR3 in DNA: TGTGCCAGCAGGGAACTTGGACAGGGGATCTACGAGCAGTACATC. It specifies CASRELGQGIYEQYI.

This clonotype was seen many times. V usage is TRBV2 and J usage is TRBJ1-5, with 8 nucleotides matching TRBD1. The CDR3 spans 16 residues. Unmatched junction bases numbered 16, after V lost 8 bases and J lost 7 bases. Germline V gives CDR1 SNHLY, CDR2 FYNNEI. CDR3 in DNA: TGTGCCAGCTCGGACAGGGTCGGGGTAGTCGGGCAGCCCCAGCATTTT. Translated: CASSDRVGVVGQPQHF.

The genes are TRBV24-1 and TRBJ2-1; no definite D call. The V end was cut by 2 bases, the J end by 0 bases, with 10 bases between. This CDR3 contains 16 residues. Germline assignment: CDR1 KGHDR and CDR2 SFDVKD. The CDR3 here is CATSDSEASSYNEQFF. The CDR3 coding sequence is TGTGCCACCAGTGATTCCGAGGCCAGCTCCTACAATGAGCAGTTCTTC.

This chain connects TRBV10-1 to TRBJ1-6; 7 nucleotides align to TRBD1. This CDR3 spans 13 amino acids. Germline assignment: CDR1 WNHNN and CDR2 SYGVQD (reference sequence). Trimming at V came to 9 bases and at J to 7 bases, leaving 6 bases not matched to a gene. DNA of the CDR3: TGCGCCAGTAAGACAGGGCTAAATTCACCCCTCCACTTT. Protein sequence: CASKTGLNSPLHF.

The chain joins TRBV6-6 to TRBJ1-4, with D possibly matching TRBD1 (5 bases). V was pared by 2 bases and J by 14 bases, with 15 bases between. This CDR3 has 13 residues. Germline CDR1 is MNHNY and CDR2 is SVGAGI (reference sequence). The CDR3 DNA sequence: TGTGCCAGCAGTTACGCGGAGGGGTTGACCCTGTTTTTT. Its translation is CASSYAEGLTLFF.

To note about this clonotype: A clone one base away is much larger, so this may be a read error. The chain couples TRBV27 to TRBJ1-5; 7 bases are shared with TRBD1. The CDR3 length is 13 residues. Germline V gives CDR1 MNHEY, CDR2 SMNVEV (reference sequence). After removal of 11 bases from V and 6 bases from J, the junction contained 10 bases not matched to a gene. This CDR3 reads CAGGDREGQPQHF. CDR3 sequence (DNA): TGTGCCGGCGGAGACAGGGAGGGTCAGCCCCAGCATTTT.

Here the CDR3 reads CASTKGSSTDTQYF. CDR3 coding DNA: TGTGCCAGCACCAAGGGTAGTAGCACAGATACGCAGTATTTT. The chain joins TRBV7-2 to TRBJ2-3; unclear D gene. Germline lookup yields CDR1 SGHTA and CDR2 FQGNSA. The CDR3 runs 14 residues. V shed 7 bases and J shed 0 bases, with 11 bases lying between them.

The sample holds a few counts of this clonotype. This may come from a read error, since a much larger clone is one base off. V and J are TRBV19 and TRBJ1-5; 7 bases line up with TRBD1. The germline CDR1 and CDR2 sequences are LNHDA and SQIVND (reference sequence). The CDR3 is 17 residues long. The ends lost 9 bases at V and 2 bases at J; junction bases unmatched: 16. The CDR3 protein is CASSTRGTPYGNQPQHF. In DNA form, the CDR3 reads TGTGCCAGCTCCACCAGGGGGACACCATATGGCAATCAGCCCCAGCATTTT.

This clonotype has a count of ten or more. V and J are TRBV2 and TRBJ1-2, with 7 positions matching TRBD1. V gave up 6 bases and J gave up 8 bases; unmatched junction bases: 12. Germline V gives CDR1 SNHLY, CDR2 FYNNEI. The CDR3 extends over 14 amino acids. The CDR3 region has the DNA TGTGCCAGCAGGGATCGGACAGGTAGTGGGGGCTACACCTTC. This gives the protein CASRDRTGSGGYTF.

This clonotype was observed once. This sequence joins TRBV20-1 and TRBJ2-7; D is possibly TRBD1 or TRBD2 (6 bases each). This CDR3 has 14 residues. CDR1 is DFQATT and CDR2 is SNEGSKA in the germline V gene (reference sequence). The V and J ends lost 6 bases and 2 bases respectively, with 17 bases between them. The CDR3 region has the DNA TGCAGTGCCCCACCGGGGGCGCAACCCTACGAGCAGTACTTC. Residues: CSAPPGAQPYEQYF.

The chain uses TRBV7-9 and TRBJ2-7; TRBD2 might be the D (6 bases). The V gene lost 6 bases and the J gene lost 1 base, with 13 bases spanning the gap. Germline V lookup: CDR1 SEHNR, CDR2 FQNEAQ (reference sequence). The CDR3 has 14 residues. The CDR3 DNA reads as TGTGCCAGCAGGGTGGGGGGACCTTCCTACGAGCAGTACTTC. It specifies CASRVGGPSYEQYF.

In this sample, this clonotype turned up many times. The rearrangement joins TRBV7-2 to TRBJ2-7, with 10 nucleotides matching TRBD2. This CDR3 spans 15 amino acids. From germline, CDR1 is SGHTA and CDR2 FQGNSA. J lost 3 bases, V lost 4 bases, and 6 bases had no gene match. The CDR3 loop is CASSSPGLAIYEQYF. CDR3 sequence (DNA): TGTGCCAGCAGCTCCCCGGGACTAGCGATCTACGAGCAGTACTTC.

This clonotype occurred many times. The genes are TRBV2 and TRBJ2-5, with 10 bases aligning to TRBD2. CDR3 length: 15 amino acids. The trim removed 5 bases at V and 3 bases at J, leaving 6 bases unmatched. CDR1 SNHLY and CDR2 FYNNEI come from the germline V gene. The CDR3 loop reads CASSSLAGGKETQYF. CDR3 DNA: TGTGCCAGCAGTTCGTTAGCGGGAGGCAAAGAGACCCAGTACTTC. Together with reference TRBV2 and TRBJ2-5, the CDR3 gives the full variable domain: EPEVTQTPSHQVTQMGQEVILRCVPISNHLYFYWYRQILGQKVEFLVSFYNNEISEKSEIFDDQFSVERPDGSNFTLKIRSTKLEDSAMYFCASSSLAGGKETQYFGPGTRLLVL.

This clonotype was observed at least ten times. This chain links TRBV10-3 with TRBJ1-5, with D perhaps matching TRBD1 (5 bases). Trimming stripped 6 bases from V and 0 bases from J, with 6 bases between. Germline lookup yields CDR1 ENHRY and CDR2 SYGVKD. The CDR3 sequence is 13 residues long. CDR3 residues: CAISDSSNQPQHF. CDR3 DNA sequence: TGTGCCATCAGCGACAGTAGCAATCAGCCCCAGCATTTT.

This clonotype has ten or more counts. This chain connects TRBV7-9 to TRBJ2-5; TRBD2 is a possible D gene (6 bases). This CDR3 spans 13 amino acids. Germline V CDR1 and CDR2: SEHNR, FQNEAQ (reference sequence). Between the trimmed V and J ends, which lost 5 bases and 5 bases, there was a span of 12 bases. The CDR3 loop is CASSRSGSETQYF. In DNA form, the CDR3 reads TGTGCCAGCAGCCGTAGCGGCTCGGAGACCCAGTACTTC.

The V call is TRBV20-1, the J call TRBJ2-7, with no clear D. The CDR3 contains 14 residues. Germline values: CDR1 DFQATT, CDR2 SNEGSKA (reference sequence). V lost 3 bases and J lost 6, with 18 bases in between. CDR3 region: CSASSLERVGEQYF. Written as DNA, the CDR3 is TGCAGTGCTAGCAGTTTAGAACGGGTTGGCGAGCAGTACTTC.

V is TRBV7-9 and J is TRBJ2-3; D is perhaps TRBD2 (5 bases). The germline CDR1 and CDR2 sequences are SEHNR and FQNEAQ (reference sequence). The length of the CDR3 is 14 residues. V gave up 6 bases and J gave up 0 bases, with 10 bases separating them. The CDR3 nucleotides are TGTGCCAGCAGTTATCGGGGTAGCACAGATACGCAGTATTTT. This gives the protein CASSYRGSTDTQYF. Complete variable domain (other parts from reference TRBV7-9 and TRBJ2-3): DTGVSQNPRHKITKRGQNVTFRCDPISEHNRLYWYRQTLGQGPEFLTYFQNEAQLEKSRLLSDRFSAERPKGSFSTLEIQRTEQGDSAMYLCASSYRGSTDTQYFGPGTRLTVL.

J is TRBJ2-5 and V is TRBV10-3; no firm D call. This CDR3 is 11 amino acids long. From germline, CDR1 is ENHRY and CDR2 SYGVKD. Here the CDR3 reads CARDEAETQYF. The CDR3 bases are TGTGCTAGAGATGAGGCAGAGACCCAGTACTTC.

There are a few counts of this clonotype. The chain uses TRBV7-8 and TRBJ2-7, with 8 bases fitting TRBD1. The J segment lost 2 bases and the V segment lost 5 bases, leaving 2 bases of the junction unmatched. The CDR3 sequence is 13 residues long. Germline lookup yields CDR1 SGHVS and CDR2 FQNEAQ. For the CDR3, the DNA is TGTGCCAGCAGCGACAGGGGAACCTACGAGCAGTACTTC. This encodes CASSDRGTYEQYF.

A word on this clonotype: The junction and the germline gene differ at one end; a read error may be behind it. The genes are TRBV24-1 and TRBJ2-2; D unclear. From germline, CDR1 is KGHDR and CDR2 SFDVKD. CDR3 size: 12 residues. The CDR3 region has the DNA TGTGCCGCCAGCGTACTCGCCGGGGAGCTGTTTTTT. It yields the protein CAASVLAGELFF.

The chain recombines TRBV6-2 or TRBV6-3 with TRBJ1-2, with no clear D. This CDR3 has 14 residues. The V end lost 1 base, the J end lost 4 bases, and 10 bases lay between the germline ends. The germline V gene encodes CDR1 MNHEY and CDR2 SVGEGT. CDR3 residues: CASSYLQRSYGYTF. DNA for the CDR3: TGTGCCAGCAGTTACTTACAGAGATCCTATGGCTACACCTTC.

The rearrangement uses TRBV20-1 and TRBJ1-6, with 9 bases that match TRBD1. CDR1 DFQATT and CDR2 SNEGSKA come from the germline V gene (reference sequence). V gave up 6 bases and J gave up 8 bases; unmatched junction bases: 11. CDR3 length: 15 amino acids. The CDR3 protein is CSAWTQGAGDSPLHF. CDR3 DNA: TGCAGTGCCTGGACACAGGGGGCGGGCGATTCACCCCTCCACTTT.

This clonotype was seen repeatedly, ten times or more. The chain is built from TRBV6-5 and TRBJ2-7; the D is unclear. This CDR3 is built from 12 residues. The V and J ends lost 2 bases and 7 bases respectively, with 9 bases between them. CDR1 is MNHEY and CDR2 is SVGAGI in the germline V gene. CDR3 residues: CASSYRGEEQYF. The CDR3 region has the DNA TGTGCCAGCAGTTACAGAGGTGAGGAGCAGTACTTC.

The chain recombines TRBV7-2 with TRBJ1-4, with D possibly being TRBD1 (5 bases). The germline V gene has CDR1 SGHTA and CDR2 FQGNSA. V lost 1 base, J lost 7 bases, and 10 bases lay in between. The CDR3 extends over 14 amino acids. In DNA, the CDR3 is TGTGCCAGCAGCTTAGAGCCTAGGGGTGAAAAACTGTTTTTT. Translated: CASSLEPRGEKLFF.

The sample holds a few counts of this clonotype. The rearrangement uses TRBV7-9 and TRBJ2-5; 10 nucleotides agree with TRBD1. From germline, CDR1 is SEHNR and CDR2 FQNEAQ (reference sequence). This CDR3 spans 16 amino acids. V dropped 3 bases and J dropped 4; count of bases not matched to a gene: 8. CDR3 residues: CASSFEKGTGAETQYF. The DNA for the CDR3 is TGTGCCAGCAGCTTCGAGAAAGGGACAGGGGCAGAGACCCAGTACTTC.

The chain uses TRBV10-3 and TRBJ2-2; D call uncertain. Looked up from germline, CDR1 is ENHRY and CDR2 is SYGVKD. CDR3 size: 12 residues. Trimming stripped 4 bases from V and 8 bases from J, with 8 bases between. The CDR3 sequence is CAISAGSGELFF. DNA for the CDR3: TGTGCCATCAGTGCGGGTTCAGGGGAGCTGTTTTTT.

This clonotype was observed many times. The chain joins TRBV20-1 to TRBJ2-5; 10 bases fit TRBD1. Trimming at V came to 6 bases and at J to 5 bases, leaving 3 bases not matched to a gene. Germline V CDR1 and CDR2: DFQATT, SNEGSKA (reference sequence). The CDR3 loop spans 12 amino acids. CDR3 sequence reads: CSARQGAETQYF. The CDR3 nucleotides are TGCAGTGCCCGACAGGGGGCCGAGACCCAGTACTTC.